Listed here is a single T cell receptor (beta chain). Original methodology: It was from reference gene primer amplification that nucleated cell counts were estimated. Here immunoSEQ multiplex PCR was the method, and the copy in TCRdb shows in-frame clones only, minus some. V, J and clone size are those of that table, while D and trimming were read from the DNA. Of about 140,000 clones listed, 60% to 80% are singletons. The data were obtained in a study of blood T cell repertoires in COVID-19. Study overall: Sources were T cells, B-cell-depleted T cells, or PBMCs; the material itself was cDNA or gDNA.

V was clipped by 6 bases and J by 5 bases; unmatched bases: 4. The CDR3 is made up of 13 amino acids. This study enrolled people aged about 18 to 90 from under 25 US geographic areas. Recovery among Cohort 3 donors was established by two negative PCRs, clearance, or symptom resolution. The origin of this receptor is a woman aged 45-65 years who had recovered from COVID-19. This rearrangement joins TRBV12-3 or TRBV12-4 to TRBJ2-1; 7 nucleotides line up with TRBD2. Source material: PBMCs or T cells enriched from blood (not recorded which). The CDR3 reads CASRLGTNNEQFF. CDR3 nucleotide sequence: TGTGCCAGCAGACTCGGGACTAACAATGAGCAGTTCTTC.